These T cell receptor beta chains were read from a single sample in a study of T cell repertoires in cytomegalovirus infection. No antigen has been assigned to these receptors. TCRdb re-analysed the reads in MiXCR, keeping a single row per CDR3 protein. The sample includes about 830,000 distinct CDR3 sequences, 32% of them seen just once. Source: cultured CD8+ T cells from PBMCs, taken from culture after CMV antigen stimulation. Receptor source: a human donor in good health (CMV status not recorded). Some clones in this sample may be carry-over from other donors' samples. CDR3s include the opening cysteine and the closing phenylalanine or tryptophan. D genes are given only for firm matches. A row's size may be missing; if present it is once, few, many or a size class.

d_gene	abundance	v_gene	j_gene	CDR3aa	CDR3nt
NA	NA	TRBV5-6	TRBJ2-3	CASSLGGVEGPDTQYF	TGTGCCAGCAGCTTGGGTGGGGTGGAGGGACCAGATACGCAGTATTTT
NA	NA	TRBV7-9	TRBJ2-1	CASSRKQGNEQFF	TGTGCCAGCAGCCGGAAACAGGGCAATGAGCAGTTCTTC
NA	few	TRBV7-9	TRBJ1-2	CASSLASAGYGYTF	TGTGCCAGCAGCTTAGCTTCCGCGGGCTATGGCTACACCTTC
NA	NA	TRBV7-9	TRBJ1-6	CASSLRDRTDSPLHF	TGTGCCAGCAGTTTGAGGGACCGAACGGATTCACCCCTCCACTTT
NA	many	TRBV12-3/TRBV12-4	TRBJ2-3	CASSGRHDTQYF	TGTGCCAGCTCGGGCAGACACGATACGCAGTATTTT
TRBD1	NA	TRBV6-6	TRBJ2-5	CASSWETGASQETQYF	TGTGCCAGCAGTTGGGAGACAGGGGCCTCACAAGAGACCCAGTACTTC
NA	many	TRBV7-8	TRBJ2-6	CASSSPLNPVVSELSGANVLTF	TGTGCCAGCAGCTCACCATTGAACCCAGTAGTCTCGGAACTCTCTGGGGCCAACGTCCTGACTTTC
TRBD1	NA	TRBV12-5	TRBJ2-5	CASGPDRGDGTQYF	TGTGCTAGTGGTCCCGACAGGGGGGACGGGACCCAGTACTTC
NA	few	TRBV24-1	TRBJ2-3	CATSLSVGTDTQYF	TGTGCCACCAGTTTAAGCGTCGGCACAGATACGCAGTATTTT
NA	NA	TRBV11-2	TRBJ2-1	CASSLSRRVPPYNEQFF	TGTGCCAGCAGCTTATCTCGCAGGGTCCCTCCCTACAATGAGCAGTTCTTC
TRBD1	many	TRBV7-9	TRBJ1-2	CASSSQSPGGTDGYTF	TGTGCCAGCAGCTCCCAATCGCCAGGGGGTACGGATGGCTACACCTTC
NA	NA	TRBV28	TRBJ2-3	CASSGAHGPGTDTQYF	TGTGCCAGCAGTGGGGCCCACGGGCCAGGAACAGATACGCAGTATTTT
NA	NA	TRBV5-4	TRBJ2-5	CASSWPGEETQYF	TGTGCCAGCAGTTGGCCCGGAGAGGAGACCCAGTACTTC
TRBD2	few	TRBV6-5	TRBJ2-1	CASSWGTSGGPNEQFF	TGTGCCAGCAGTTGGGGGACTAGCGGGGGCCCCAATGAGCAGTTCTTC
NA	many	TRBV7-8	TRBJ2-1	CASSSLPDLNYNEQFF	TGTGCCAGCAGCTCCCTGCCCGACCTAAACTACAATGAGCAGTTCTTC
NA	few	TRBV6-2/TRBV6-3	TRBJ1-5	CASSPPPGPTPQHF	TGTGCCAGCAGTCCACCCCCAGGCCCCACGCCCCAGCATTTT
NA	NA	TRBV6-1	TRBJ1-2	CASSERAEGYTF	TGTGCCAGCAGTGAAAGGGCGGAAGGCTACACCTTC
NA	NA	TRBV6-5	TRBJ2-1	CASSYWGSRNEQFF	TGTGCCAGCAGTTACTGGGGCAGCAGGAATGAGCAGTTCTTC
NA	NA	TRBV19	TRBJ2-3	CASTQTDFDRSDTQYF	TGTGCCAGTACTCAGACAGACTTCGACCGCAGCGATACGCAGTATTTT
NA	few	TRBV4-1	TRBJ2-1	CASSPAWEILVNEQFF	TGCGCCAGCAGCCCCGCCTGGGAGATTTTGGTCAATGAGCAGTTCTTC
TRBD1	NA	TRBV27	TRBJ2-3	CASSAGTGGLGDTQYF	TGTGCCAGCAGTGCCGGGACAGGGGGTCTTGGAGATACGCAGTATTTT
NA	NA	TRBV6-8	TRBJ2-1	CASSQDRISYNEQFF	TGTGCCAGCAGTCAGGACAGAATTTCTTACAATGAGCAGTTCTTC
NA	few	TRBV5-8	TRBJ1-1	CASSLVTVQLGDTEAFF	TGTGCCAGCAGCTTGGTGACAGTTCAGTTGGGTGACACTGAAGCTTTCTTT
NA	NA	TRBV6-6	TRBJ1-2	CASSYHPGLGYGYTF	TGTGCCAGCAGTTACCATCCAGGGCTGGGCTATGGCTACACCTTC
NA	few	TRBV7-9	TRBJ2-1	CASRGDQRHNEQFF	TGTGCCAGCAGGGGGGATCAAAGGCACAATGAGCAGTTCTTC
NA	NA	TRBV4-2	TRBJ2-4	CASSQDFSVETGNIQYF	TGTGCCAGCAGCCAAGATTTCTCAGTGGAGACAGGAAACATTCAGTACTTC
TRBD1	NA	TRBV19	TRBJ1-5	CASRQTGRINQPQHF	TGTGCCAGTAGGCAGACAGGGCGGATCAATCAGCCCCAGCATTTT
NA	NA	TRBV5-6	TRBJ2-2	CASSQPENTGELFF	TGTGCCAGCAGCCAACCCGAGAACACCGGGGAGCTGTTTTTT
NA	few	TRBV4-1	TRBJ2-3	CASSQDGAEPQYF	TGTGCCAGCAGCCAAGACGGCGCAGAGCCGCAGTATTTT
NA	few	TRBV19	TRBJ2-1	CASSWGENNEQFF	TGTGCCAGCAGTTGGGGGGAGAACAATGAGCAGTTCTTC
NA	NA	TRBV15	TRBJ2-3	CATNPGHSTSTDTQYF	TGTGCCACCAACCCGGGACACAGTACTAGCACAGATACGCAGTATTTT
TRBD1	few	TRBV3-1	TRBJ1-6	CASSQRTGSNSPLHF	TGTGCCAGCAGCCAGCGGACAGGCTCCAATTCACCCCTCCACTTT
TRBD1	NA	TRBV4-1	TRBJ1-2	CASSQGRRDRGFYGYTF	TGCGCCAGCAGCCAAGGGCGCCGGGACAGGGGGTTCTATGGCTACACCTTC
TRBD1	few	TRBV5-1	TRBJ1-1	CASSSGDRGMNTEAFF	TGCGCCAGCAGCTCGGGGGACAGGGGAATGAACACTGAAGCTTTCTTT
TRBD1	NA	TRBV5-1	TRBJ2-7	CASSGTATYEQYF	TGCGCCAGCAGCGGGACAGCAACCTACGAGCAGTACTTC